One sample yielded the 23 T cell receptor beta chains listed below, sequenced in a study of blood T cell repertoires in COVID-19. Produced via immunoSEQ multiplex PCR; TCRdb's table is partial and in-frame only. The data show 150,000 to 180,000 clones, roughly 83% seen once. The sample consisted of peripheral blood. Source of these receptors: a woman in her fifties or sixties with COVID-19, enrolled during active disease.

In its sample, this clone was seen a few times. The V and J genes are TRBV12-2 and TRBJ1-2. TRBV12-2 is noted as a pseudogene. CDR3 length: 18 residues. CDR3 sequence (DNA): TGTGCAAGTCGCTTAGTAAAGGAGCGGACCGTACTTTACTATGGCTACACCTTC. Translating it yields CASRLVKERTVLYYGYTF.

Concerning this clone itself: A read error may produce the germline difference seen at one junction end. The chain has TRBV4-2 and TRBJ2-5; 7 bases match TRBD2. The germline gives CDR1 LGHNA, CDR2 YNFKEQ. CDR3 length: 16 residues. The CDR3 loop is CVSSVGSRGGQETQYF. The CDR3 DNA reads TGTGTCAGCAGCGTAGGGTCGAGGGGAGGGCAAGAGACCCAGTACTTC.

The rearrangement joins TRBV9 to TRBJ2-1; D call uncertain. Trimming pared 0 bases from V and 3 bases from J, leaving 7 bases between. Germline loops: CDR1 SGDLS, CDR2 YYNGEE. The CDR3 length is 14 residues. CDR3 nucleotides: TGTGCCAGCAGCGTAGCGACTGTCTACAATGAGCAGTTCTTC. The encoded protein is CASSVATVYNEQFF. Full variable domain (remainder filled in from reference TRBV9 and TRBJ2-1): DSGVTQTPKHLITATGQRVTLRCSPRSGDLSVYWYQQSLDQGLQFLIQYYNGEERAKGNILERFSAQQFPDLHSELNLSSLELGDSALYFCASSVATVYNEQFFGPGTRLTVL.

The genes are TRBV4-2 and TRBJ1-5, with 7 positions matching TRBD1. Trimming cost V 1 base and J 5 bases; bases outside gene matches: 5. Germline V lookup: CDR1 LGHNA, CDR2 YNFKEQ. The CDR3 loop spans 15 amino acids. CDR3 coding DNA: TGTGCCAGCAGCCAAGGGGACAGTTCGCATCAGCCCCAGCATTTT. Its translation: CASSQGDSSHQPQHF.

V is TRBV24-1 and J is TRBJ2-2; 12 bases match TRBD1. CDR1 and CDR2 from the germline V gene are KGHDR and SFDVKD. The length of the CDR3 is 16 residues. J was trimmed by 7 bases and V by 3 bases; bases with no gene match: 5. CDR3 nucleotide sequence: TGTGCCACCAGTGATCCGGGACAGGGGGCCGGCGGGGAGCTGTTTTTT. This codes for CATSDPGQGAGGELFF.

The J gene is TRBJ2-1, the V gene TRBV5-4, with 13 bases lining up with TRBD2. The CDR3 spans 14 residues. The germline V gene has CDR1 SGHNT and CDR2 YYREEE (reference sequence). Trimming took 5 bases from V and 7 from J; bases not matched to a gene: 3. This CDR3 reads CASSKLAGGNEQFF. In DNA form, the CDR3 reads TGTGCCAGCAGTAAACTAGCGGGAGGGAATGAGCAGTTCTTC.

The V and J genes are TRBV7-3 and TRBJ2-3, with 8 bases matching TRBD1. This CDR3 spans 14 amino acids. V gave up 5 bases and J gave up 3 bases; unmatched junction bases: 4. The germline CDR1 and CDR2 sequences are SGHTA and FQGTGA. CDR3 loop: CASSPYRGTDTQYF. The CDR3 DNA reads as TGTGCCAGCAGCCCGTACAGGGGGACAGATACGCAGTATTTT.

The V call is TRBV24-1, the J call TRBJ1-2; a possible D gene is TRBD1 (6 bases). Trimming removed 3 bases from V and 6 bases from J, with 10 bases in between. The germline V gene has CDR1 KGHDR and CDR2 SFDVKD. The CDR3 is made up of 13 amino acids. The CDR3 region has the DNA TGTGCCACCAGTGATGGGGGGGGCAATGGCTACACCTTC. Its translation is CATSDGGGNGYTF.

The chain recombines TRBV6-5 with TRBJ1-4, with 8 bases that match TRBD1. Germline CDR1 reads MNHEY; CDR2 reads SVGAGI. The V gene end was trimmed by 6 bases and the J gene end by 5 bases; junction bases not matched to a gene: 8. CDR3 length: 15 amino acids. CDR3 amino acids: CASRTDRARNEKLFF. The CDR3 bases are TGTGCCAGCAGGACGGACAGGGCGAGGAATGAAAAACTGTTTTTT.

The chain uses TRBV9 and TRBJ2-7; D is possibly TRBD2 (6 bases). Trimming took 0 bases from V and 0 from J, leaving 10 bases between them. The CDR3 is 15 residues long. The germline gives CDR1 SGDLS, CDR2 YYNGEE. CDR3 DNA sequence: TGTGCCAGCAGCGTAGGGGGACTCAACTCCTACGAGCAGTACTTC. This sequence encodes CASSVGGLNSYEQYF.

V and J are TRBV7-9 and TRBJ1-2; unclear D gene. CDR3 length: 13 amino acids. V gave up 1 base and J gave up 1 base, with 4 bases separating them. Germline CDR1 is SEHNR and CDR2 is FQNEAQ (reference sequence). The CDR3 spells CASSLVSNYGYTF. The CDR3 nucleotides read TGTGCCAGCAGCTTAGTCAGTAACTATGGCTACACCTTC.

The genes are TRBV7-6 and TRBJ1-5; no firm D call. Trimming cost V 1 base and J 0 bases, with 7 bases left between them. The CDR3 totals 15 residues. CDR1 is SGHVS and CDR2 is FNYEAQ in the germline V gene. The CDR3 DNA is TGTGCCAGCAGCTTAGGGCAGATTAGCAATCAGCCCCAGCATTTT. Encoded protein: CASSLGQISNQPQHF.

This chain links TRBV7-3 with TRBJ2-1; TRBD1 aligns across 8 bases. The CDR3 length is 14 residues. V shed 2 bases and J 9 bases; nucleotides not matched to a gene: 6. The germline gives CDR1 SGHTA, CDR2 FQGTGA. CDR3 protein: CASSLPVQGAEQFF. CDR3 sequence (DNA): TGTGCCAGCAGCTTACCCGTCCAGGGGGCTGAGCAGTTCTTC.

The rearrangement joins TRBV2 to TRBJ1-3, with 7 bases aligning to TRBD1. The CDR3 has 16 amino acids. The germline V gene has CDR1 SNHLY and CDR2 FYNNEI. V was clipped by 5 bases and J by 4 bases; unmatched bases: 11. CDR3 in DNA: TGTGCCAGCAGTATGGGACAGCTAGTCCTCGGAAACACCATATATTTT. Protein: CASSMGQLVLGNTIYF.

The rearrangement joins TRBV7-9 to TRBJ1-4; D remains ambiguous. In germline, CDR1 is SEHNR, CDR2 FQNEAQ (reference sequence). This CDR3 region has 13 residues. Trimming cost V 1 base and J 8 bases, with 8 bases left between them. The chain's CDR3 is CASSLGAGEKLFF. The CDR3 coding sequence is TGTGCCAGCAGCTTAGGGGCTGGAGAAAAACTGTTTTTT. Variable domain in full (rest from reference TRBV7-9 and TRBJ1-4): DTGVSQNPRHKITKRGQNVTFRCDPISEHNRLYWYRQTLGQGPEFLTYFQNEAQLEKSRLLSDRFSAERPKGSFSTLEIQRTEQGDSAMYLCASSLGAGEKLFFGSGTQLSVL.

The gene calls are TRBV11-3 and TRBJ1-1, with D possibly being TRBD1 (6 bases). CDR1 is SGHNT and CDR2 is YENEEA in the germline V gene. V was cut by 1 base and J by 6 bases, with 15 bases left in between. The CDR3 sequence is 15 residues long. This CDR3 reads CASSLGRGPNAEAFF. In nucleotides, the CDR3 is TGTGCCAGCAGCTTAGGCAGGGGCCCTAACGCTGAAGCTTTCTTT.

The J gene is TRBJ1-6, the V gene TRBV6-5, with TRBD1 matching 11 bases. Trimming cost V 6 bases and J 7 bases; bases outside gene matches: 5. CDR1 MNHEY and CDR2 SVGAGI come from the germline V gene. The length of the CDR3 is 15 residues. CDR3 region: CASRRTGGANSPLHF. The CDR3 DNA reads as TGTGCCAGCAGAAGGACAGGGGGCGCGAATTCACCCCTCCACTTT.

This sequence joins TRBV5-1 and TRBJ2-1, with TRBD1 matching 7 bases. The CDR3 runs to 13 residues. The germline V gene encodes CDR1 SGHRS and CDR2 YFSETQ. After removal of 5 bases from V and 14 bases from J, the junction contained 13 bases not matched to a gene. CDR3 protein: CASRPTGETGKFF. The CDR3 region has the DNA TGCGCCAGCAGACCCACAGGGGAAACGGGGAAGTTCTTC. The full variable domain, its missing parts supplied by reference TRBV5-1 and TRBJ2-1, is KAGVTQTPRYLIKTRGQQVTLSCSPISGHRSVSWYQQTPGQGLQFLFEYFSETQRNKGNFPGRFSGRQFSNSRSEMNVSTLELGDSALYLCASRPTGETGKFFGPGTRLTVL.

This chain connects TRBV7-3 to TRBJ2-7; D may be TRBD2 (7 bases). The CDR3 runs 14 residues. V was trimmed by 3 bases and J by 3 bases, leaving 12 bases between them. The germline gives CDR1 SGHTA, CDR2 FQGTGA. CDR3 sequence: CASSLEGGNYEQYF. CDR3 coding DNA: TGTGCCAGCAGCTTGGAGGGGGGGAACTACGAGCAGTACTTC.

The chain links TRBV11-2 to TRBJ1-2; D is unclear. This CDR3 is 16 amino acids long. CDR1 SGHAT and CDR2 FQNNGV come from the germline V gene. V was clipped by 1 base and J by 4 bases, with 16 bases between them. CDR3 region: CASSLVAVGSAYGYTF. DNA of the CDR3: TGTGCCAGCAGCTTAGTAGCAGTCGGGTCCGCCTATGGCTACACCTTC.

This chain's CDR3 is CASSPRGREETQYF. CDR3 coding DNA: TGTGCCAGCAGCCCCCGGGGGAGGGAGGAGACCCAGTACTTC. V usage is TRBV3-1 (or the pseudogene TRBV3-2) and J usage is TRBJ2-5, with 7 bases matching TRBD2. Per the germline V gene, CDR1 is LGHDT and CDR2 is YNNKEL (reference sequence). Losses at the gene ends were 4 bases for V and 5 bases for J; bases not matched to a gene: 7. CDR3 length: 14 residues.

V usage is TRBV10-3 and J usage is TRBJ2-7, with 7 bases that match TRBD1. Germline CDR1 ENHRY, CDR2 SYGVKD. Trimming at V came to 7 bases and at J to 2 bases, leaving 8 bases not matched to a gene. The CDR3 is 14 residues long. The CDR3 DNA reads as TGTGCCATCAAATTAGACAGGGACCCCTACGAGCAGTACTTC. Residues: CAIKLDRDPYEQYF.

This clone was counted once. The chain has TRBV27 and TRBJ1-5; 7 bases fit TRBD1. This CDR3 has 14 amino acids. V gave up 2 bases and J gave up 6 bases; unmatched junction bases: 4. Germline V lookup: CDR1 MNHEY, CDR2 SMNVEV (reference sequence). CDR3 amino acids: CASSLRQGFQPQHF. The CDR3 nucleotides are TGTGCCAGCAGTTTAAGACAGGGTTTTCAGCCCCAGCATTTT.